Sequencing of this T cell receptor (beta chain) was carried out in a study of T cell responses to AZD1222 COVID-19 vaccine. The study's findings and limits: Once two AZD1222 doses were given, Spike-specific TCR breadth and depth went up. Clonal diversity was possibly underestimated, and the donors were mostly white British, with more females.

A note on this clone: The antigen is not known.

Here immunoSEQ multiplex PCR was the method, and the copy in TCRdb shows in-frame clones only, minus some. Among 120,000 or so clones listed, 88% were seen once. This CDR3 is built from 15 residues. The V end lost 2 bases, the J end lost 2 bases, and 12 bases lay between the germline ends. CDR1 and CDR2 from the germline V gene are MDHEN and SYDVKM. The source of this sequence is an adult in good health. The sample was peripheral blood, taken on day 0 of AZD1222 vaccination. This rearrangement joins TRBV28 to TRBJ1-2; D may be TRBD1 (5 bases). CDR3 nucleotide sequence: TGTGCCAGCAGTTTAAGGGGAGCGATAAACTATGGCTACACCTTC. This sequence encodes CASSLRGAINYGYTF.